Shown below are 17 T cell receptor beta chains from a single sample sequenced in a study of T cell responses to AZD1222 COVID-19 vaccine. Generated by immunoSEQ multiplex PCR, the TCRdb table keeps only in-frame clones and is missing some. The repertoire holds more than 100,000 clones, with roughly 91% as singletons. This sample comprised peripheral blood, obtained on day 0 of AZD1222 vaccination. Receptors were obtained from an adult in good health.

V is TRBV6-5 and J is TRBJ2-7; D remains ambiguous. The CDR3 length is 11 residues. Germline-derived CDR1 and CDR2 are MNHEY and SVGAGI. V dropped 6 bases and J dropped 3 bases, with 6 bases sitting between them. The CDR3 sequence: CASRSIYEQYF. CDR3 sequence (DNA): TGTGCCAGCAGGAGTATCTACGAGCAGTACTTC.

The chain is built from TRBV10-3 and TRBJ2-7; 7 positions match TRBD1. The V gene end was trimmed by 6 bases and the J gene end by 3 bases; junction bases not matched to a gene: 2. Looked up from germline, CDR1 is ENHRY and CDR2 is SYGVKD. This CDR3 comprises 12 residues. This chain's CDR3 is CAISGTVYEQYF. DNA for the CDR3: TGTGCCATCAGCGGGACAGTCTACGAGCAGTACTTC.

The chain combines TRBV20-1 with TRBJ2-7, with no clear D. V lost 6 bases, J lost 7 bases, and 10 bases lay in between. The CDR3 has 10 amino acids. The germline CDR1 and CDR2 sequences are DFQATT and SNEGSKA (reference sequence). This chain's CDR3 is CSAVPWEQYF. CDR3 bases: TGCAGTGCCGTTCCTTGGGAGCAGTACTTC.

The chain links TRBV28 to TRBJ2-7; the D gene is possibly TRBD1 (6 bases). Germline CDR1 MDHEN, CDR2 SYDVKM. V was pared by 9 bases and J by 2 bases, with 14 bases between. This CDR3 is 13 amino acids long. CDR3 DNA: TGTGCCAGTTCGACAGGACAGACCTACGAGCAGTACTTC. This encodes CASSTGQTYEQYF.

V is TRBV19 and J is TRBJ2-2; D might be TRBD1 (6 bases). CDR1 is LNHDA and CDR2 is SQIVND in the germline V gene (reference sequence). Trimming stripped 8 bases from V and 5 bases from J, with 18 bases between. The CDR3 has 15 residues. In DNA, the CDR3 is TGTGCCAGTTCGCGGGCCAGGGGATTAACCGGGGAGCTGTTTTTT. Its protein is CASSRARGLTGELFF.

This clone was seen only once. The V and J genes are TRBV12-5 and TRBJ1-3; D is unresolved. Germline V CDR1 and CDR2: LGHNT, FRNRAP. The CDR3 sequence is 16 residues long. The ends were cut back, 1 base at V and 0 bases at J, with 10 bases in the middle. CDR3 coding DNA: TGTGCTAGTGGTTTGGGGCAGCCCAGCTCTGGAAACACCATATATTTT. Translating gives CASGLGQPSSGNTIYF.

The chain is built from TRBV12-5 and TRBJ2-3, with 8 bases aligning to TRBD2. Germline lookup yields CDR1 LGHNT and CDR2 FRNRAP. The CDR3 is 14 amino acids. Trimming at V came to 2 bases and at J to 5 bases, leaving 3 bases not matched to a gene. The CDR3 spells CASGLYGREDTQYF. For the CDR3, the DNA is TGTGCTAGTGGTTTGTACGGGAGGGAAGATACGCAGTATTTT.

The CDR3 loop is CASSLTQGREQYF. The CDR3 region has the DNA TGTGCCAGCAGTTTGACACAGGGCCGCGAGCAGTACTTC. V usage is TRBV28 and J usage is TRBJ2-7; D is perhaps TRBD1 (6 bases). The CDR3 length is 13 residues. In germline, CDR1 is MDHEN, CDR2 SYDVKM. Trimming left V 3 bases short and J 6 bases short, with 12 bases between.

The chain has TRBV6-5 and TRBJ2-1, with D unresolved. Trimming left V 6 bases short and J 7 bases short, with 10 bases between. CDR3 length: 12 amino acids. In germline, CDR1 is MNHEY, CDR2 SVGAGI. The CDR3 loop is CASRDPSNEQFF. CDR3 coding DNA: TGTGCCAGCAGGGACCCCAGTAATGAGCAGTTCTTC.

The chain has TRBV28 and TRBJ2-3, with TRBD2 identical over 11 bases. The germline CDR1 and CDR2 sequences are MDHEN and SYDVKM. The CDR3 is 15 amino acids. Losses at the gene ends were 3 bases for V and 5 bases for J; bases not matched to a gene: 4. The CDR3 nucleotides are TGTGCCAGCAGTTTTGGGCTAGCGGGAGGAGATACGCAGTATTTT. Residues: CASSFGLAGGDTQYF.

The chain joins TRBV24-1 to TRBJ1-2; no clear D gene. Germline V lookup: CDR1 KGHDR, CDR2 SFDVKD. The CDR3 contains 13 residues. V lost 5 bases to trimming and J lost 3 bases, with 9 bases between them. CDR3 region: CATSASGHYGYTF. CDR3 DNA: TGTGCCACCAGTGCTTCGGGTCACTATGGCTACACCTTC.

The chain joins TRBV10-1 to TRBJ1-4, with D perhaps matching TRBD1 (5 bases). This CDR3 is 15 amino acids long. V lost 0 bases to trimming and J lost 7 bases, with 12 bases between them. Germline assignment: CDR1 WNHNN and CDR2 SYGVQD (reference sequence). CDR3 amino acids: CASSESSAGGEKLFF. The CDR3 nucleotides are TGCGCCAGCAGTGAGTCGTCAGCCGGGGGTGAAAAACTGTTTTTT.

V usage is TRBV7-9 and J usage is TRBJ1-5; the D is unclear. Per germline, CDR1 SEHNR and CDR2 FQNEAQ (reference sequence). CDR3 size: 12 residues. Trimming removed 8 bases from V and 4 bases from J, with 9 bases in between. The CDR3 DNA follows: TGTGCCAGCGGTATTGAGAATCAGCCCCAGCATTTT. Protein: CASGIENQPQHF.

The chain combines TRBV28 with TRBJ1-6; TRBD1 might be the D (5 bases). The CDR3 consists of 14 residues. Germline CDR1 is MDHEN and CDR2 is SYDVKM. Trimming stripped 3 bases from V and 7 bases from J, with 10 bases between. The CDR3, as DNA: TGTGCCAGCAGTTTCCCAGGGCGAAATTCACCCCTCCACTTT. It yields the protein CASSFPGRNSPLHF. The whole variable domain, filled in from reference TRBV28 and TRBJ1-6, reads DVKVTQSSRYLVKRTGEKVFLECVQDMDHENMFWYRQDPGLGLRLIYFSYDVKMKEKGDIPEGYSVSREKKERFSLILESASTNQTSMYLCASSFPGRNSPLHFGNGTRLTVT.

The chain is built from TRBV19 and TRBJ2-1; D possibly matches TRBD1 or TRBD2 (5 bases each). CDR1 LNHDA and CDR2 SQIVND come from the germline V gene (reference sequence). There are 15 residues in the CDR3. V dropped 5 bases and J dropped 9 bases, with 20 bases sitting between them. CDR3 nucleotide sequence: TGTGCCAGTAGTCCCCGAGGGGCCTTTACAAGTGAGCAGTTCTTC. Translating gives CASSPRGAFTSEQFF.

This chain joins TRBV19 and TRBJ2-2; D is uncertain. The CDR3 is made up of 14 amino acids. Between the trimmed V and J ends, which lost 4 bases and 7 bases, there was a span of 13 bases. Germline lookup yields CDR1 LNHDA and CDR2 SQIVND (reference sequence). CDR3 loop: CASSNDGPGGELFF. CDR3 bases: TGTGCCAGTAGTAACGACGGCCCTGGCGGGGAGCTGTTTTTT.

V usage is TRBV6-6 and J usage is TRBJ2-5, with D perhaps TRBD1 or TRBD2 (7 bases each). With 6 bases removed from V and 3 bases from J, the gap between germline ends came to 35 bases. The CDR3 is 21 amino acids. Germline CDR1 and CDR2: MNHNY and SVGAGI (reference sequence). CDR3 sequence reads: CASSRPGLRDYRGSAKETQYF. CDR3 bases: TGTGCCAGCAGCCGACCCGGCCTCCGGGACTACAGGGGAAGCGCGAAAGAGACCCAGTACTTC.